The present T cell receptor (beta chain) was sequenced within a study of regulatory T cells in long-lasting Graves disease. As for the study in general: A definition of persistent Graves' disease required over 5 years of antithyroid drugs plus positive TSH receptor antibodies. The study, taken as a whole, reports: Less diverse TCR repertoires were seen in persistent Graves' patients than in newly diagnosed ones.

The time point here: persistent/refractory GD, antithyroid drugs over 5 years with positive TRAb. The TCR library was made from RNA that had been extracted from PBMCs in TRIzol. This clonotype showed up many times. Its antigen remains unidentified. The TCR beta library used iRepertoire HTBI primers with Arm-PCR amplification of CDR3. TCRdb reprocessed the multiplex PCR reads with MiXCR, giving one entry per CDR3 protein. The sample lists 300,000 to 400,000 distinct CDR3 sequences, about 20% seen once, with roughly 27% in the top ten. The specimen comprised peripheral blood mononuclear cells (PBMCs), sampled when the disease was refractory, from a patient treated with antithyroid drugs. This receptor was taken from a female donor with Graves disease.

The CDR3 DNA sequence: TGTGCCAGCAGCTCCCGACTAGTTACCCCTAATTCACCCCTCCACTTT. Its protein product is CASSSRLVTPNSPLHF. The chain carries TRBV7-2 and TRBJ1-6; D not resolved. Germline loops: CDR1 SGHTA, CDR2 FQGNSA. V was clipped by 4 bases and J by 6 bases, with 16 bases between them. The CDR3 runs 16 residues. Filled out from reference TRBV7-2 and TRBJ1-6, the complete variable domain reads GAGVSQSPSNKVTEKGKDVELRCDPISGHTALYWYRQSLGQGLEFLIYFQGNSAPDKSGLPSDRFSAERTGGSVSTLTIQRTQQEDSAVYLCASSSRLVTPNSPLHFGNGTRLTVT.